Sequencing of this T cell receptor beta chain was carried out in a study of blood T cell repertoires in COVID-19 (dated by TCRdb to about 2020). Background on the whole study: Samples from collaborators originated in the United States, Italy and Spain and spanned both the acute and convalescent phases of COVID-19. The material from the prospective study consisted of cDNA or gDNA derived from T cells, B-cell-depleted T cells, or PBMCs. Deeply sampled blood TCRbeta repertoires from subjects exposed to, actively infected with, or recovered from COVID-19 were included in the dataset. A freely available public database, intended as a resource for researchers studying the immune response to SARS-CoV-2, is where the repertoires were released. The samples were drawn from the first 160 participants of the ongoing ImmuneRACE study and from 950 to 1,500 subjects provided by 6 global collaborators. Sample metadata almost always included a de-identified subject ID, COVID-19 status, age in years and sex. Where HLA class I and class II types were available, the types were taken from metadata supplied by the sample provider, not from assay-based typing.

Spanning cysteine to phenylalanine, the CDR3 consists of 18 amino acids. This entry keeps only the CDR3 DNA: 54 bases, framed from base 1. CDR1 SGHVS and CDR2 FNYEAQ are derived from the germline V gene. V is pruned by 5 bases and J by 4 bases, leaving 13 bases of the junction without a gene match. The immunoSEQ Assay, a bias-controlled multiplex PCR, was used to amplify TCRbeta CDR3 regions from genomic DNA. Turning to the authors' computational methods: The number of nucleated cells in each sample was estimated by amplification of reference gene primers within the assay. To quantify the absolute abundance of each unique TCRbeta CDR3 rearrangement, sequence reads were collapsed and filtered. For each sample, productive Simpson clonality was calculated by taking the square root of Simpson's diversity index across productive rearrangements. Sourced from immuneACCESS, this table was stored by TCRdb with only in-frame sequences that have V and J called. A share of the clones is absent; for the studies checked, an unresolved V gene accounts for under half, and the remainder has no known explanation. That table supplies the V and J calls and clone size; D and trimming were determined from the DNA. Within this sample are about 50,000 clones, with approximately 79% of them counted one time only. Of the sample, around a quarter is held by the ten largest clones.

Collaborating institutions collected whole blood in K2EDTA tubes following their own protocols. For TCRbeta analysis, collaborators shipped samples as frozen whole blood, isolated PBMCs, or DNA extracted from either of those sample types. Notes on this clone: Its antigen is unknown. Base-call qualities are not available, and no considerably larger clone is one nucleotide away.

General conclusions and limits of the study: The quantity of clinical and demographic metadata differed by source and by participant and was supplied without curation.

Source material: peripheral blood. The V gene is TRBV7-6 and the J gene is TRBJ2-1, and TRBD2 matches 11 of the central bases. The clonotype comes from a man in his sixties or seventies with acute or convalescent COVID-19. The DNA is TGTGCCAGCAGCGCACTAGCGGGAGTGGGGTTGGGATACAATGAGCAGTTCTTC. The encoded protein is CASSALAGVGLGYNEQFF.